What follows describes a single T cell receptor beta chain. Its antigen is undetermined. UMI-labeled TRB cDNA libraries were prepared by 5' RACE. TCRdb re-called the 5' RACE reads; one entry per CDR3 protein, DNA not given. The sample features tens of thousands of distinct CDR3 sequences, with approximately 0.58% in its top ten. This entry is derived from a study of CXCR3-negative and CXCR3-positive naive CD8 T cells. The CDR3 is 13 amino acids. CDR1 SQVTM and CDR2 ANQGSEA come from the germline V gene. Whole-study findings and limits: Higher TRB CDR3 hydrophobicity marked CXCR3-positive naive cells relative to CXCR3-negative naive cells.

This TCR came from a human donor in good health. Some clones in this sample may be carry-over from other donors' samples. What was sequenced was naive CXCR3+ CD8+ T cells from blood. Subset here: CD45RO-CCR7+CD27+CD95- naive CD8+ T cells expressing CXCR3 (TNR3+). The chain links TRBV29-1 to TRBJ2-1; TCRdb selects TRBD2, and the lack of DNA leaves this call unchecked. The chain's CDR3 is CSVEAGVYNEQFF.